Shown below are 5 T cell receptor beta chains from a single sample sequenced in a study of cytomegalovirus exposure and HLA in healthy donors. Sequencing used immunoSEQ multiplex PCR; TCRdb keeps in-frame clones, though not all of them. Here the sample spans about 69,000 clones, about 95% being singletons. Sequencing was performed on PBMCs. The receptors were gathered from a woman aged 18-29 years in good health and CMV-seronegative.

The rearrangement joins TRBV2 to TRBJ2-7, with D possibly matching TRBD2 (5 bases). V was cut by 6 bases and J by 7 bases, with 19 bases left in between. CDR3 length equals 14 residues. Germline loops: CDR1 SNHLY, CDR2 FYNNEI. For the CDR3, the DNA is TGTGCCAGCAGGAGGTTGACCCAGCCGGGGGAGCAGTACTTC. Translated: CASRRLTQPGEQYF.

V gene TRBV7-3 combines with J gene TRBJ1-6, with D maybe TRBD1 (6 bases). Germline V gene lookup returns CDR1 SGHTA and CDR2 FQGTGA. The CDR3 consists of 14 residues. V lost 0 bases, J lost 11 bases, and 11 bases lay in between. CDR3 nucleotides: TGTGCCAGCAGCTTAACCGGGGGGCGAGCACCCCTCCACTTT. This codes for CASSLTGGRAPLHF. Using reference TRBV7-3 and TRBJ1-6 for the parts outside the CDR3, the full variable domain is GAGVSQTPSNKVTEKGKYVELRCDPISGHTALYWYRQSLGQGPEFLIYFQGTGAADDSGLPNDRFFAVRPEGSVSTLKIQRTERGDSAVYLCASSLTGGRAPLHFGNGTRLTVT.

V usage is TRBV5-4 and J usage is TRBJ2-3; 9 bases are a match to TRBD2. The germline CDR1 and CDR2 sequences are SGHNT and YYREEE (reference sequence). V was pared by 10 bases and J by 2 bases, with 8 bases of the junction left unmatched. The CDR3 length is 14 residues. Written as DNA, the CDR3 is TGTGCCTATAGCGGGAGTGCCCTCACAGATACGCAGTATTTT. This sequence encodes CAYSGSALTDTQYF.

This clone was observed a single time. The chain recombines TRBV5-1 with TRBJ2-1, with D perhaps matching TRBD1 (6 bases). Looked up from germline, CDR1 is SGHRS and CDR2 is YFSETQ. The CDR3 runs 20 residues. V gave up 0 bases and J gave up 0 bases, with 22 bases separating them. The DNA for the CDR3 is TGCGCCAGCAGCTTGGTCTTGGGGGCCCAAGGGAAAAGCTCCTACAATGAGCAGTTCTTC. This codes for CASSLVLGAQGKSSYNEQFF.

The rearrangement links TRBV19 to TRBJ2-1; TRBD2 might be the D (8 bases). V was cut by 5 bases and J by 8 bases, with 22 bases left in between. This CDR3 is 16 amino acids long. The V gene's germline CDR1 is LNHDA and CDR2 SQIVND (reference sequence). Here the CDR3 reads CASSGTVRGGGDEQFF. CDR3 sequence (DNA): TGTGCCAGTAGTGGGACAGTCCGGGGGGGCGGAGATGAGCAGTTCTTC.